These T cell receptor beta chains were read from a single sample in a study of PD-L1 blockade in urothelial cancer. The repertoire was sequenced with immunoSEQ multiplex PCR; TCRdb's copy has only in-frame clones and lacks some. This repertoire shows fewer than 25,000 clones, around 88% found once; its top ten account for roughly 3%. The sample consisted of PBMCs, taken around atezolizumab (anti-PD-L1) treatment. The receptors come from a man aged 45 to 65 with urothelial cancer. Both conserved end residues are part of each CDR3. Each record gives: CDR3 DNA, CDR3 protein, V gene, J gene, clone size, D gene. A D gene is named only where the DNA matches it firmly. Clone size is given for some rows only: seen once, a few or many times, or a class if the clone is expanded.

DNA: TGTGCCAGCCGGGTAGGGGAAGAGACCCAGTACTTC
CDR3: CASRVGEETQYF
V: TRBV6-5
J: TRBJ2-5
size: .
D: .

DNA: TGTGCCAGCAACAACGAGAGGGACTCTAGCATGAACACTGAAGCTTTCTTT
CDR3: CASNNERDSSMNTEAFF
V: TRBV11-2
J: TRBJ1-1
size: .
D: .

DNA: TGTGCCAGCAGCTACAGTGGCGACTCCTACGAGCAGTACTTC
CDR3: CASSYSGDSYEQYF
V: TRBV7-2
J: TRBJ2-7
size: .
D: .

DNA: TGTGCCAGTAGGGGGCAGTCCCACGAGCAGTACTTC
CDR3: CASRGQSHEQYF
V: TRBV19
J: TRBJ2-7
size: .
D: .

DNA: TGTGCCAGCAGTCACGCCCGGGACAGAACCTACGAGCAGTACTTC
CDR3: CASSHARDRTYEQYF
V: TRBV7-9
J: TRBJ2-7
size: .
D: TRBD1

DNA: TGTGCCAGCAGCTTAGGAGGGACTAGCGGGGGATACCCCCCAGATACGCAGTATTTT
CDR3: CASSLGGTSGGYPPDTQYF
V: TRBV7-2
J: TRBJ2-3
size: few
D: TRBD2

DNA: TGCGCCAGCAGCTTGGTTGGTACTAGCCGCGATGAGCAGTTCTTC
CDR3: CASSLVGTSRDEQFF
V: TRBV5-1
J: TRBJ2-1
size: .
D: .

DNA: TGTGCCAGCAGTTTTGGCGGGAGCCGCGATGAGCAGTTCTTC
CDR3: CASSFGGSRDEQFF
V: TRBV27
J: TRBJ2-1
size: .
D: TRBD2

DNA: TGTGCCAGCAGTGTCATGGGGGGACTGGACCATGAGCAGTTCTTC
CDR3: CASSVMGGLDHEQFF
V: TRBV6-4
J: TRBJ2-1
size: .
D: .

DNA: TGTGCCAGCAGCACGGGGGTGTTGCAGGGTAGAGATACGCAGTATTTT
CDR3: CASSTGVLQGRDTQYF
V: TRBV7-2
J: TRBJ2-3
size: .
D: .

DNA: TGTGCCAGCAGCTCCCAGGTTTTATCTGGAAACACCATATATTTT
CDR3: CASSSQVLSGNTIYF
V: TRBV7-2
J: TRBJ1-3
size: .
D: .

DNA: TGTGCCAGCAGCGCATCTACAGGGTCAGGTGGCTACACCTTC
CDR3: CASSASTGSGGYTF
V: TRBV9
J: TRBJ1-2
size: few
D: .

DNA: TGTGCCAGCAGCTTAGCGCGGGATAAAGAGACCCAGTACTTC
CDR3: CASSLARDKETQYF
V: TRBV7-2
J: TRBJ2-5
size: once
D: .

DNA: TGCAGCGTTGCTCAGGGTAACTACGAGCAGTACTTC
CDR3: CSVAQGNYEQYF
V: TRBV29-1
J: TRBJ2-7
size: .
D: .

DNA: TGCGCCAGCAGCACAGGTCTTAGCACAGATACGCAGTATTTT
CDR3: CASSTGLSTDTQYF
V: TRBV5-1
J: TRBJ2-3
size: .
D: .

DNA: TGTGCCAGCCGGGGTGTCTACGAGCAGTACTTC
CDR3: CASRGVYEQYF
V: TRBV28
J: TRBJ2-7
size: .
D: .

DNA: TGTGCCAGCAGCATGACTAGCGGGACCACAGATACGCAGTATTTT
CDR3: CASSMTSGTTDTQYF
V: TRBV5-5
J: TRBJ2-3
size: .
D: TRBD2

DNA: TGTGCCATCAGTACCGGGACAGGGGGCAGCGAGCAGTACTTC
CDR3: CAISTGTGGSEQYF
V: TRBV10-3
J: TRBJ2-7
size: .
D: TRBD1

DNA: TGTGCCAGCAGCTTCTCAGTGGGGCACACAGATACGCAGTATTTT
CDR3: CASSFSVGHTDTQYF
V: TRBV27
J: TRBJ2-3
size: .
D: .

DNA: TGTGCCTCCCGGGCTAGCGGGGGCCTCACAGATACGCAGTATTTT
CDR3: CASRASGGLTDTQYF
V: TRBV5-6
J: TRBJ2-3
size: once
D: TRBD2

DNA: TGTGCCAGCAGCTTGTGGACAGGGAGATCACCCCTCCACTTT
CDR3: CASSLWTGRSPLHF
V: TRBV5-6
J: TRBJ1-6
size: .
D: TRBD1

DNA: TGTGCCAGCTCCGCAGCTCGGCGGGCGTACCAAGAGACCCAGTACTTC
CDR3: CASSAARRAYQETQYF
V: TRBV5-4
J: TRBJ2-5
size: .
D: .

DNA: TGTGCCAGCAGGTCGCGCAGTGGGGGCCCTAGGGAGACCCAGTACTTC
CDR3: CASRSRSGGPRETQYF
V: TRBV27
J: TRBJ2-5
size: once
D: .

DNA: TGTGCCAGCTCACGGGGACTAGCGGGAGGACGCACAGATACGCAGTATTTT
CDR3: CASSRGLAGGRTDTQYF
V: TRBV18
J: TRBJ2-3
size: .
D: TRBD2

DNA: TGTGCCAGTGTCGGCCGGGAGGTGAGCAATCAGCCCCAGCATTTT
CDR3: CASVGREVSNQPQHF
V: TRBV19
J: TRBJ1-5
size: .
D: .

DNA: TGTGCCAGTAGTGATGCCCCACTCCGGGAGGCTAATTTGAACACTGAAGCTTTCTTT
CDR3: CASSDAPLREANLNTEAFF
V: TRBV19
J: TRBJ1-1
size: .
D: .

DNA: TGCGCCAGCAGTGGAGCTGGCCAAGAGACCCAGTACTTC
CDR3: CASSGAGQETQYF
V: TRBV10-2
J: TRBJ2-5
size: .
D: .

DNA: TGTGCCAGCAGCTCGGGACAGGGAAGAAACACCATATATTTT
CDR3: CASSSGQGRNTIYF
V: TRBV5-4
J: TRBJ1-3
size: .
D: TRBD1

DNA: TGTGCCAGCAGCCGCCCGAGAGAGGGTAGGGCTGGGGCCAACGTCCTGACTTTC
CDR3: CASSRPREGRAGANVLTF
V: TRBV5-6
J: TRBJ2-6
size: .
D: .

DNA: TGCGCCAGCACCCCCTCCGGGACAGGGGGCAGTGGGGCCAACGTCCTGACTTTC
CDR3: CASTPSGTGGSGANVLTF
V: TRBV5-1
J: TRBJ2-6
size: .
D: TRBD1

DNA: TGTGCCAGCTCACCGTACAGGGGGCTTGGGGAGACCCAGTACTTC
CDR3: CASSPYRGLGETQYF
V: TRBV18
J: TRBJ2-5
size: .
D: TRBD1

DNA: TGTGCCAGTAGTATAAAGGCGGGACGTAGCTCTGGAAACACCATATATTTT
CDR3: CASSIKAGRSSGNTIYF
V: TRBV19
J: TRBJ1-3
size: .
D: .

DNA: TGTGCCAGCACCCCAGGGACTAGCGGATACGAGCAGTACTTC
CDR3: CASTPGTSGYEQYF
V: TRBV7-2
J: TRBJ2-7
size: .
D: TRBD2

DNA: TGTGCCAGCAGCCACAGGGGGTCGAACTATGGCTACACCTTC
CDR3: CASSHRGSNYGYTF
V: TRBV16
J: TRBJ1-2
size: .
D: TRBD1

DNA: TGTGCCAGCAGTCTACTAGCGGGAGAACAAGAGACCCAGTACTTC
CDR3: CASSLLAGEQETQYF
V: TRBV27
J: TRBJ2-5
size: .
D: TRBD2